Given below is one T cell receptor beta chain in context. Its antigen remains unknown. This sample stems from a study of blood T cells in healthy people across ages. Then a second PCR, running about 6 to 12 cycles, was carried out with a sample-barcoded 5' primer and a J-beta primer mix. Every single cDNA molecule received a tag from a template-switch adaptor with 12 random nucleotides. Using its own MiXCR run on the 5' RACE reads, TCRdb lists one record per CDR3 protein. Of about 680,000 distinct CDR3 sequences in the sample, around half were seen once. Donors gave around 9.8 milliliters of peripheral blood apiece. CDR3 length equals 13 residues. Germline CDR1 reads MDHEN; CDR2 reads SYDVKM. Points from the study as a whole: More naive CD4+ cells and higher diversity marked long-lived donors relative to aged donors.

Material for sequencing was blood. The chain couples TRBV28 to TRBJ2-4; 7 bases are shared with TRBD2. The J call may not be correct, given that the DNA end is closer to TRBJ2-7. The sequence derives from an older woman in good health. For the CDR3, the DNA is TGTGCCAGCACCGCGACTAGCAGGCGCGAGCAGTACTTC. Translating it yields CASTATSRREQYF.